These T cell receptor beta chains were read from a single sample in a study of T cell repertoires in cytomegalovirus infection. For these receptors, no antigen is known. TCRdb reprocessed the reads via MiXCR and lists one record per CDR3 protein. The table shows around 430,000 distinct CDR3 sequences, with about 44% occurring only once. Material: cultured PBMCs, obtained from culture after CMV antigen stimulation. The receptor set was obtained from a human donor in good health (CMV status not recorded). Some clones in this sample may be carry-over from other donors' samples. CDR3s include the opening cysteine and the closing phenylalanine or tryptophan. The D gene is left open where the match is weak. The size field is filled for only some rows; it gives once, few, many or a size class.

clone size	D gene	V gene	J gene	CDR3 DNA	CDR3 protein
.	.	TRBV2	TRBJ2-3	TGTGCCAGCAGGGAACTGACTAGCACAGATACGCAGTATTTT	CASRELTSTDTQYF
once	.	TRBV6-6	TRBJ2-5	TGTGCCAGCAGCCCCTCCCCCGGACGAACCGAGACCCAGTACTTC	CASSPSPGRTETQYF
.	TRBD1	TRBV5-4	TRBJ2-3	TGTGCCAGCAGCTTGGAAGGACAGGGGGCTTCAGATACGCAGTATTTT	CASSLEGQGASDTQYF
many	.	TRBV7-2	TRBJ2-7	TGTGCCAGCAGCTTTTCGACAGGCTCCTACGAGCAGTACTTC	CASSFSTGSYEQYF
.	.	TRBV7-9	TRBJ2-3	TGTGCCAGCAGCTTTTCTAGCGCAAGCACAGATACGCAGTATTTT	CASSFSSASTDTQYF
.	.	TRBV7-8	TRBJ1-3	TGTGCCAGCAGCCCCACCGGCAGGGTTGGGTACACCATATATTTT	CASSPTGRVGYTIYF
.	TRBD1	TRBV18	TRBJ1-1	TGTGCCAGCTCACCAACAGGGGCGGTCACTGAAGCTTTCTTT	CASSPTGAVTEAFF
.	.	TRBV7-2	TRBJ1-5	TGTGCCAGCAGCTTAGATTCGCGAAGCAATCAGCCCCAGCATTTT	CASSLDSRSNQPQHF
.	TRBD1	TRBV19	TRBJ2-1	TGTGCCAGTAGGTCGACAGGGGGGGCCTACAATGAGCAGTTCTTC	CASRSTGGAYNEQFF
few	TRBD2	TRBV10-2	TRBJ2-7	TGCGCCAGCAGTCCGGGACTAGCCGGTAGGGAGCAGTACTTC	CASSPGLAGREQYF
.	TRBD2	TRBV7-9	TRBJ2-3	TGTGCCAGCAGCCACCTTACTAGCGGGAGCACAGATACGCAGTATTTT	CASSHLTSGSTDTQYF
.	.	TRBV7-2	TRBJ2-2	TGTGCCAGCAGCTTAGTGATTAGGAGAGCCACCGGGGAGCTGTTTTTT	CASSLVIRRATGELFF
.	TRBD1	TRBV6-6	TRBJ2-7	TGTGCTAGCACAGGGGGCCCCTACGAGCAGTACTTC	CASTGGPYEQYF
.	.	TRBV10-1	TRBJ1-1	TGCGCCAGAGACGGACCGAACACTGAAGCTTTCTTT	CARDGPNTEAFF
.	.	TRBV7-6	TRBJ2-4	TGTGCCAGCAGCCAGACACAACTAGCCAAAAACATTCAGTACTTC	CASSQTQLAKNIQYF
.	TRBD1	TRBV4-1	TRBJ2-1	TGCGCCAGCAGCCAATACGGGACAGGGAGGGCCAATGAGCAGTTCTTC	CASSQYGTGRANEQFF
.	.	TRBV12-3/TRBV12-4	TRBJ2-2	TGTGCCAGCAGATCACAGGACCCCAACACCGGGGAGCTGTTTTTT	CASRSQDPNTGELFF
.	.	TRBV5-3	TRBJ2-3	TGTGCCAGAAACAACGAGGGGTTGGACGGCCACACAGATACGCAGTATTTT	CARNNEGLDGHTDTQYF
few	TRBD2	TRBV6-1	TRBJ2-7	TGTGCCAGCTTCCCTCGAACGGGGGGGGGGAACCCCCGGTCACCATACGAGCAGTACTTC	CASFPRTGGGNPRSPYEQYF
once	TRBD2	TRBV7-9	TRBJ2-1	TGTGCCAGCAGCTTACCGGGACTAGCGGGAGCGACTCAGTTCTTC	CASSLPGLAGATQFF
few	.	TRBV7-2	TRBJ1-5	TGTGCCAGCAGCCGTGGGACTGGCAATCAGCCCCAGCATTTT	CASSRGTGNQPQHF
.	TRBD1	TRBV5-1	TRBJ1-1	TGCGCCAGCAGCTTGTCACAGGGGGTGAACACTGAAGCTTTCTTT	CASSLSQGVNTEAFF
.	TRBD2	TRBV19	TRBJ2-3	TGTGCCAGTAGTACAGAAAGGGGACTAGCGGGACCAGATACGCAGTATTTT	CASSTERGLAGPDTQYF
.	TRBD2	TRBV5-1	TRBJ2-1	TGCGCCAGCAGCTCGGGGACTAGCGGGGTCCACAATGAGCAGTTCTTC	CASSSGTSGVHNEQFF